This TCR beta chain was identified during a study of shared clonotypes between healthy human individuals. About this clone itself: Its antigen is as yet unknown.

Germline-derived CDR1 and CDR2 are MGHRA and YSYEKL. Between the trimmed V and J ends, which lost 4 bases and 1 base, there was a span of 10 bases. The CDR3 is 14 amino acids. Findings and limits, study-wide: Across subsets, estimated richness was generally greater for naive than for memory populations. Shared clonotypes across all four donors exceeded non-shared ones in generation probability.

Generated by immunoSEQ multiplex PCR, the TCRdb table keeps only in-frame clones and is missing some. The repertoire has approximately 530,000 clones, roughly 95% of them found once; the top ten carry under 0.065%. Sample: naive CD4+ T cells sorted from blood. Indicated subset: CD45RA+ positively selected. The TCR comes from a woman in her 30s in good health. The chain combines TRBV4-1 with TRBJ1-1, with D tentatively TRBD1 (6 bases). The CDR3 protein is CASSPQGRNTEAFF. In DNA form, the CDR3 reads TGCGCCAGCAGCCCTCAGGGGAGGAACACTGAAGCTTTCTTT.